The rows below give T cell receptor beta chains drawn from one sample of a study of T cell repertoires in cytomegalovirus infection. TCRdb reanalysed the reads using MiXCR and keeps one entry per CDR3 protein. The sample gives hundreds of thousands of distinct CDR3 sequences, approximately 24% of which show up once; 6.5% to 10% is in the top ten. Sequenced sample: CD8+ T cells from PBMCs. Source of these receptors: a human donor in good health (CMV status not recorded). Some clones in this sample may be carry-over from other donors' samples. CDR3s include the opening cysteine and the closing phenylalanine or tryptophan. A D gene is named only where the DNA matches it firmly. The size of a clone is reported for some rows only, either as once, few or many, or as a class for expanded clones.

V gene	clone size	D gene	J gene	CDR3 DNA	CDR3 protein
TRBV15	-	-	TRBJ2-1	TGTGCCACCAGCACGGGAGTCTCCTACAATGAGCAGTTCTTC	CATSTGVSYNEQFF
TRBV7-9	many	-	TRBJ1-4	TGTGCCAGCAGCTTCAGAGAGGAGTCAACTAATGAAAAACTGTTTTTT	CASSFREESTNEKLFF
TRBV20-1	-	-	TRBJ2-3	TGCAGTGCTAGCGCCAAGCCCATGACCGGACTCGAGACAGATACGCAGTATTTT	CSASAKPMTGLETDTQYF
TRBV4-1	few	-	TRBJ1-2	TGTGCCAGCAGCCAAGAAAACGCGTACTATGGCTACACCTTC	CASSQENAYYGYTF
TRBV6-6	many	TRBD2	TRBJ2-1	TGTGCCAGCAGTCTTCGGGGTAGCGGGGGGGCTACTAAGTGGGTCTACAATGAGCAGTTCTTC	CASSLRGSGGATKWVYNEQFF
TRBV6-2/TRBV6-3	-	-	TRBJ2-5	TGTGCCAGCAGTTATTTTACAGACAGCCAAGAGACCCAGTACTTC	CASSYFTDSQETQYF
TRBV25-1	many	-	TRBJ1-1	TGTGCCAGCAGTGAATTCCCACTCGCCTCCAGGGATCCTGAAGCTTTCTTT	CASSEFPLASRDPEAFF
TRBV7-6	many	-	TRBJ2-7	TGTGCCAGCAGTTTAGAAGCCGGTCAAGACGAGCAGTACTTC	CASSLEAGQDEQYF
TRBV14	-	-	TRBJ2-3	TGTGCCAGCAGCCAGGCCGAGACGGAAGCCACAGATACGCAGTATTTT	CASSQAETEATDTQYF
TRBV11-2	many	-	TRBJ2-3	TGTGCCAGCAGCTTTCGAGGCAGGACGATCACAGATACGCAGTATTTT	CASSFRGRTITDTQYF
TRBV4-1	-	-	TRBJ2-5	TGCGCCAGCAGCCAAGGTGCCCAACAGGGGACCCAGTACTTC	CASSQGAQQGTQYF
TRBV29-1	-	-	TRBJ2-5	TGCTGCGTTGAGGGCAGCCAAGAGACCCAGTACTTC	CCVEGSQETQYF
TRBV7-9	-	-	TRBJ2-7	TGTGCCAGCAGCTCCCCTGGGGGGCAGGGTTACGAGCAGTACTTC	CASSSPGGQGYEQYF
TRBV15	few	-	TRBJ1-1	TGTGCCACCAGCAGAGATCTTGGGACTGAAGCTTTCTTT	CATSRDLGTEAFF
TRBV28	many	-	TRBJ2-1	TGTGCCAGCAGTCGGGGTGCCAGCTCCTACAATGAGCAGTTCTTC	CASSRGASSYNEQFF
TRBV20-1	few	-	TRBJ1-4	TGCAGTGCTAGAGGTGGGATTTATAATGAAAAACTGTTTTTT	CSARGGIYNEKLFF
TRBV13	-	-	TRBJ1-2	TGTGCCAGCAGCTTGAGGGGGGATAGGGACTATGGCTACACCTTC	CASSLRGDRDYGYTF
TRBV7-6	many	-	TRBJ1-2	TGTGCCAGCAGCCCCGGACAGTCCCATGGCTACACCTTC	CASSPGQSHGYTF
TRBV7-8	many	-	TRBJ2-7	TGTGCCAGCAGCTTCGTCCCAGGAACCTACGAGCAGTACTTC	CASSFVPGTYEQYF
TRBV29-1	-	-	TRBJ1-1	TGCAGCGTGTGGGGGCAGCAGAACACTGAAGCTTTCTTT	CSVWGQQNTEAFF
TRBV10-3	few	TRBD1	TRBJ2-3	TGTGCCATCAGACCACAGGGGGCCCGTGTGGATACGCAGTATTTT	CAIRPQGARVDTQYF
TRBV27	-	-	TRBJ2-6	TGTGCCAGCAGGAGAGCAGGGTGGACCAACGTCCTGACTTTC	CASRRAGWTNVLTF
TRBV7-3	once	-	TRBJ2-7	TGTGCCAGCAGCTGGACAGGCCGGGGGTCCTACGAGCAGTACTTC	CASSWTGRGSYEQYF
TRBV27	-	TRBD2	TRBJ2-3	TGTGCCAGCAGTTTCGCTAGCGGAAGCACAGATACGCAGTATTTT	CASSFASGSTDTQYF
TRBV9	few	-	TRBJ1-1	TGTGCCAGCAGCGTAGATAGGGGAGCTTTCTTT	CASSVDRGAFF
TRBV20-1	few	-	TRBJ1-2	TGCAGTGCTAGAGATAAGAGAGCAGGGGACGGCTACACCTTC	CSARDKRAGDGYTF
TRBV20-1	-	-	TRBJ2-7	TGCAGTGCTAGAGCCTCTCCAGGGCAGTCCTACGAGCAGTACTTC	CSARASPGQSYEQYF
TRBV5-1	-	TRBD1	TRBJ1-1	TGCGCCAGCAGGGAGCCAGGGACAGGGGGGAACACTGAAGCTTTCTTT	CASREPGTGGNTEAFF
TRBV7-8	many	-	TRBJ2-3	TGTGCCAGCAGCCTCGGGGCGAAATATACCACAGATACGCAGTATTTT	CASSLGAKYTTDTQYF
TRBV28	-	TRBD1	TRBJ2-6	TGTGCCAGCAGTGACACAGGGGGCGCCCTATCTGGGGCCAACGTCCTGACTTTC	CASSDTGGALSGANVLTF
TRBV10-3	-	-	TRBJ1-1	TGTGCCATCAGTGAGAGGGGAGGATCGGGGAGCCCTGAAGCTTTCTTT	CAISERGGSGSPEAFF
TRBV6-6	-	-	TRBJ2-7	TGTGCCAGCGTGAGCGGAACCTACGAGCAGTACTTC	CASVSGTYEQYF
TRBV13	-	-	TRBJ1-1	TGTGCCAGCAGTCGTTTAGGGGGGACTGAAGCTTTCTTT	CASSRLGGTEAFF
TRBV7-9	once	-	TRBJ2-7	TGTGCCAGCAGCCCCGAGGATCCCCTACGAGAGCAGTACTTC	CASSPEDPLREQYF
TRBV29-1	-	TRBD1	TRBJ2-5	TGCAGCGTTGAAGATGCTTCCGGGACAGGGACGATAGAGACCCAGTACTTC	CSVEDASGTGTIETQYF
TRBV27	-	-	TRBJ2-5	TGTGCCAGCAGTTTGTCGGGGTTCGGTGAGACCCAGTACTTC	CASSLSGFGETQYF
TRBV10-3	few	-	TRBJ2-7	TGTGCCATCAGTCTCCCGGGGATGAACTACGAGCAGTACTTC	CAISLPGMNYEQYF
TRBV5-5	-	-	TRBJ1-1	TGTGCCAGCAGGGAGGGGTTCTCAAACACTGAAGCTTTCTTT	CASREGFSNTEAFF
TRBV7-9	-	-	TRBJ1-6	TGTGCCAGCAGCTCCCCCACCAGCCCTAATTCACCCCTCCACTTT	CASSSPTSPNSPLHF
TRBV6-2/TRBV6-3	-	TRBD2	TRBJ2-1	TGTGCCAGCAGTGGAGAGACTAGCGGGGGTGTATACAATGAGCAGTTCTTC	CASSGETSGGVYNEQFF
TRBV4-2	-	TRBD1	TRBJ2-7	TGTGCCATCCCGTTAGGGGGCTCGGGCGAGCAGTACTTC	CAIPLGGSGEQYF
TRBV11-3	-	-	TRBJ2-7	TGTGCCAGCAGCGGGGCGGGCAACGAGCAGTACTTC	CASSGAGNEQYF
TRBV6-2/TRBV6-3	-	-	TRBJ1-2	TGTGCCAGCAGTTACTCGATCCGAGGGGAACTCTATGGCTACACCTTC	CASSYSIRGELYGYTF
TRBV12-5	few	-	TRBJ2-7	TGTGCTAGTGGTTTGGTATGGGGACATTCATCGACCGACGAGCAGTACTTC	CASGLVWGHSSTDEQYF
TRBV28	few	-	TRBJ2-5	TGTGCCAGCACCGAAGTCGGCGGTAACCAAGAGACCCAGTACTTC	CASTEVGGNQETQYF
TRBV28	-	-	TRBJ1-6	TGTGCCAGCAGTCCGGGACGGGCATATTCACCCCTCCACTTT	CASSPGRAYSPLHF